These T cell receptor beta chains were read from a single sample in a study of immune heterogeneity within non-small cell lung tumors. MiXCR, applied by TCRdb to the multiplex PCR reads, yields one record per CDR3 protein. The table shows a few thousand distinct CDR3 sequences, with 55% occurring only once. Sequenced material: lung tumor tissue. Receptor source: a man in his sixties with non-small cell lung cancer. CDR3s include the opening cysteine and the closing phenylalanine or tryptophan. Fields, in order: D gene, clone size, J gene, V gene, CDR3 DNA, CDR3 protein. The D gene is left open where the match is weak. Clone sizes are given selectively: once, few, many, or a class where the clone is expanded.

- | - | TRBJ1-1 | TRBV6-2/TRBV6-3 | TGTGCCAGCAGAGGAGTCACCTACCAAGCTTTCTTT | CASRGVTYQAFF
- | - | TRBJ2-6 | TRBV27 | TGTGCCAGCAGTTTATCCGCCCCTAGCTCTGGGGCCAACGTCCTGACTTTC | CASSLSAPSSGANVLTF
- | - | TRBJ2-2 | TRBV6-1 | TGTGCCAGCAGGGCTAGCGCCGGGGAGCTGTTTTTT | CASRASAGELFF
- | - | TRBJ1-1 | TRBV19 | TGTGCCAGTCGACGGGGGGACACTGAAGCTTTCTTT | CASRRGDTEAFF
TRBD2 | - | TRBJ2-1 | TRBV28 | TGTGCCAGCAGTTTTCGTGCTAGCGGGGCAATTTACAATGAGCAGTTCTTC | CASSFRASGAIYNEQFF
TRBD2 | - | TRBJ2-1 | TRBV11-2 | TGTGCCAGCAGCCCTGAGCCTCCCACTAGCGGGAGTGCCAATGAGCAGTTCTTC | CASSPEPPTSGSANEQFF
- | few | TRBJ1-2 | TRBV2 | TGTGCCAGCAGTGGGGCCGGCGGCTACACCTTC | CASSGAGGYTF
TRBD2 | few | TRBJ2-3 | TRBV20-1 | TGCAGTGCTACAAAGCGGGAGGGCCACGGTAAGACGCAGTATTTT | CSATKREGHGKTQYF
TRBD2 | - | TRBJ2-7 | TRBV27 | TGTGCCAGCAGAGGACTAGCGGGAGTCCACGAGCAGTACTTC | CASRGLAGVHEQYF
TRBD2 | - | TRBJ2-5 | TRBV13 | TGTGCCAGCAGCTTAGGACTAGCGGGAGGGCGAGAGACCCAGTACTTC | CASSLGLAGGRETQYF
TRBD1 | - | TRBJ2-2 | TRBV11-3 | TGTGCCAGCAGCGCCAGACAGGGTATTGCCGGGGAGCTGTTTTTT | CASSARQGIAGELFF
- | - | TRBJ2-7 | TRBV20-1 | TGCAGTGCACAGCAGTTACTGGCTGGGAGTACGCACGAGCAGTACTTC | CSAQQLLAGSTHEQYF
- | few | TRBJ2-3 | TRBV4-2 | TGTGCCAGCAGCCAGACTAGCACAGATACGCAGTATTTT | CASSQTSTDTQYF
- | - | TRBJ2-7 | TRBV5-1 | TGCGCCAGCAGCGGGGGGACGGGGGTTACCGGATACGAGCAGTACTTC | CASSGGTGVTGYEQYF
- | - | TRBJ2-7 | TRBV15 | TGTGCCACCAGCAGAGCAGGGAACTCCTGCGAGCAGTACTTC | CATSRAGNSCEQYF
- | - | TRBJ2-3 | TRBV11-3 | TGTGCCAGCAGATATAACACAGATACGCAGTATTTT | CASRYNTDTQYF
- | few | TRBJ1-2 | TRBV5-4 | TGTGCCAGCAGCCCCGACAGCAACTATGGCTACACCTTC | CASSPDSNYGYTF
- | few | TRBJ1-3 | TRBV20-1 | TGCAGTGCTAGAGATATGGCAGGGCATGGAAACACCATATATTTT | CSARDMAGHGNTIYF
TRBD1 | once | TRBJ2-1 | TRBV24-1 | TGTGCCACCAGTAAAACGGGACAGGGGGCTTTGAATGAGCAGTTCTTC | CATSKTGQGALNEQFF
TRBD1 | - | TRBJ2-3 | TRBV6-5 | TGTGCCAGCAGTTACGGACAGGGCACAGATACGCAGTATTTT | CASSYGQGTDTQYF
TRBD2 | few | TRBJ2-1 | TRBV20-1 | TGCAGTGCCCCGCTCCCCACTAGCGGCTTACACTCCTACAATGAGCAGTTCTTC | CSAPLPTSGLHSYNEQFF
- | few | TRBJ1-1 | TRBV18 | TGTGCCAGCTCACCTCTCCCCGGGGGCAGTAACACTGAAGCTTTCTTT | CASSPLPGGSNTEAFF
- | - | TRBJ2-7 | TRBV25-1 | TGTGCCAGCAGTGAATATGGAAGCAACTCCTACGAGCAGTACTTC | CASSEYGSNSYEQYF
- | few | TRBJ2-7 | TRBV6-2/TRBV6-3 | TGTGCCAGCAGGGACTCCTACGAGCAGTACTTC | CASRDSYEQYF
- | few | TRBJ2-1 | TRBV7-9 | TGTGCCAGCAGCCCCATGTTGTTGGGTGAGCAGTTCTTC | CASSPMLLGEQFF
TRBD1 | - | TRBJ2-3 | TRBV5-1 | TGCGCCAGCAGCCCAGTAGCTACAGGGGGCACAGATACGCAGTATTTT | CASSPVATGGTDTQYF
- | few | TRBJ2-3 | TRBV19 | TGTGCCAGTAGGAACACAGATACGCAGTATTTT | CASRNTDTQYF
- | once | TRBJ1-4 | TRBV19 | TGTGCCAGCAGGACAGCAGGAGAAAAACTGTTTTTT | CASRTAGEKLFF
TRBD1 | few | TRBJ2-3 | TRBV6-1 | TGTGCCAGCAGTGAGACAGGACAGGTAGGGCAGTATTTT | CASSETGQVGQYF
- | - | TRBJ2-3 | TRBV7-2 | TGTGCCAGCAATAAAGACGCAGATACGCAGTATTTT | CASNKDADTQYF
TRBD1 | few | TRBJ1-1 | TRBV12-3/TRBV12-4 | TGTGCCAGCAGGACAGGGGGCAAATCTGAAGCTTTCTTT | CASRTGGKSEAFF
- | few | TRBJ2-3 | TRBV6-1 | TGTGCCAGCACCACCGAGTGGGGTGGAGGCACAGATACGCAGTATTTT | CASTTEWGGGTDTQYF
- | few | TRBJ2-7 | TRBV12-3/TRBV12-4 | TGTGCCAGCAGTTCGGGATTTTCCTCCTACGAGCAGTACTTC | CASSSGFSSYEQYF
- | - | TRBJ2-5 | TRBV5-1 | TGCGCCAGCAGCCTGGGGGGTCGGCAAGAGACCCAGTACTTC | CASSLGGRQETQYF
TRBD1 | - | TRBJ2-6 | TRBV6-9 | TGTGCCAGCAGTTTTGGGACAGCGAGCTCTGGGGCCAACGTCCTGACTTTC | CASSFGTASSGANVLTF
TRBD1 | - | TRBJ2-5 | TRBV24-1 | TGTGCCACCAGTGATCCGGGACAGGGGTCAGAGACCCAGTACTTC | CATSDPGQGSETQYF
- | - | TRBJ2-2 | TRBV27 | TGTGCCAGCAGTTCACGGACGGCCACCGGGGAGCTGTTTTTT | CASSSRTATGELFF
- | - | TRBJ1-2 | TRBV29-1 | TGCAGCGTTGAGGCCACAGGATCCCCTAGGGGCTACACCTTC | CSVEATGSPRGYTF
- | few | TRBJ2-7 | TRBV6-8 | TGTGCCAGCAGTCCTGATCCTTATGCGGAACGATACGAGCAGTACTTC | CASSPDPYAERYEQYF
TRBD1 | - | TRBJ1-3 | TRBV5-1 | TGCGCCAGCAGCTACTCCCCCGACAGGGGGCATGGAAACACCATATATTTT | CASSYSPDRGHGNTIYF
TRBD1 | - | TRBJ1-4 | TRBV19 | TGTGCCAGTAGTCCGGGACAGGGATCGGAAAAACTGTTTTTT | CASSPGQGSEKLFF
TRBD2 | - | TRBJ2-7 | TRBV11-2 | TGTGCCAGCAGCTTAGTAGCGGGAGACTACGAGCAGTACTTC | CASSLVAGDYEQYF
TRBD2 | - | TRBJ2-7 | TRBV20-1 | TGCAGTGCTAGAGGTATTGGCGGGAGCTACGAGCAGTACTTC | CSARGIGGSYEQYF
- | - | TRBJ2-7 | TRBV6-2/TRBV6-3 | TGTGCCAGCAGTTACGGCCCGGGACGTTACGAGCAGTACTTC | CASSYGPGRYEQYF
TRBD2 | once | TRBJ2-7 | TRBV5-1 | TGCGCCAGCAGGGGTGTCGCGGGAGAAGGCGAGCAGTACTTC | CASRGVAGEGEQYF
- | few | TRBJ1-5 | TRBV6-2/TRBV6-3 | TGTGCCAGCAGTTACAGGGGCAATCAGCCCCAGCATTTT | CASSYRGNQPQHF
- | - | TRBJ2-3 | TRBV20-1 | TGCAGTGTAAGGGGAAGTTTTACAGATACGCAGTATTTT | CSVRGSFTDTQYF
- | - | TRBJ1-2 | TRBV20-1 | TGCAGTGCTAGTCTGTCAGACTATGGCTACACCTTC | CSASLSDYGYTF
- | - | TRBJ2-1 | TRBV13 | TGTGCCAGCAGCCCGCCGGGGCCTTCGAGCTCCTACAATGAGCAGTTCTTC | CASSPPGPSSSYNEQFF
- | - | TRBJ1-6 | TRBV4-2 | TGTGCCAGCAGCCAAGACAGGTCAGCTAATTCACCCCTCCACTTT | CASSQDRSANSPLHF
TRBD1 | - | TRBJ2-7 | TRBV7-9 | TGTGCCAGCAGCCAACTGACAGGGGACGAGCAGTACTTC | CASSQLTGDEQYF
TRBD1 | - | TRBJ1-2 | TRBV19 | TGTGCCAGTAGGACCGACAGGGCCAGGCGTGGCTACACCTTC | CASRTDRARRGYTF
TRBD1 | few | TRBJ1-5 | TRBV6-1 | TGTGCCAGCAGCCCCACCCTGACAGGGGGCCTCAATCAGCCCCAGCATTTT | CASSPTLTGGLNQPQHF
TRBD1 | large | TRBJ1-1 | TRBV2 | TGTGCCAGCAGGAGGGACAGCCAAGGGGGAGCTTTCTTT | CASRRDSQGGAFF
- | once | TRBJ1-4 | TRBV30 | TGTGCCTGGAGTCCTGTGGGGACAACTAATGAAAAACTGTTTTTT | CAWSPVGTTNEKLFF
- | few | TRBJ2-7 | TRBV20-1 | TGCAGTGCTCTTAAGCGGACTGGATCCTACGAGCAGTACTTC | CSALKRTGSYEQYF
TRBD2 | few | TRBJ2-7 | TRBV4-3 | TGCGCCAGCAGCCCGGGACTAGCGGGAGGGTACGAGCAGTACTTC | CASSPGLAGGYEQYF
- | - | TRBJ2-3 | TRBV24-1 | TGTGCCACCAGTGATTCCGGGACTTCTTGGGATACGCAGTATTTT | CATSDSGTSWDTQYF
TRBD1 | - | TRBJ2-2 | TRBV6-1 | TGTGCCAGTAGACAGGGGGGAGTTGACACCGGGGAGCTGTTTTTT | CASRQGGVDTGELFF
- | few | TRBJ1-2 | TRBV24-1 | TGTGCCACCAGTGATTCCGGTGACGCGGGCTATGGCTACACCTTC | CATSDSGDAGYGYTF